Listed below are T cell receptor beta chains from one sample, sequenced in a study of post-analysis software for immune sequencing data. One entry per CDR3 protein, called by TCRdb with MiXCR from the PCR reads. The sample consists of about 190,000 distinct CDR3 sequences, approximately 29% of them appearing once. The sequenced sample was blood. All receptors come from a girl aged 2-17 years with multiple sclerosis. CDR3s include the opening cysteine and the closing phenylalanine or tryptophan. The order of the fields is V gene, J gene, D gene, clone size, CDR3 protein, CDR3 DNA. The D gene is left open where the match is weak. Some rows have no size entry. The others give once, few or many, or a class for an expanded clone.

v_gene: TRBV7-2
j_gene: TRBJ1-1
d_gene: .
abundance: few
CDR3aa: CASSKMNTVNTEAFF
CDR3nt: TGTGCCAGCAGCAAAATGAATACAGTGAACACTGAAGCTTTCTTT

v_gene: TRBV29-1
j_gene: TRBJ1-4
d_gene: .
abundance: few
CDR3aa: CSVGDSTTNEKLFF
CDR3nt: TGCAGCGTTGGTGACAGTACAACTAATGAAAAACTGTTTTTT

v_gene: TRBV5-1
j_gene: TRBJ1-6
d_gene: .
abundance: few
CDR3aa: CASSPSGARNSPLHF
CDR3nt: TGCGCCAGCAGCCCTTCGGGGGCGCGAAATTCACCCCTCCACTTT

v_gene: TRBV11-2
j_gene: TRBJ2-7
d_gene: .
abundance: many
CDR3aa: CASSQRRGRHYEQYF
CDR3nt: TGTGCCAGCAGCCAAAGGAGAGGCAGGCACTACGAGCAGTACTTC

v_gene: TRBV24-1
j_gene: TRBJ2-3
d_gene: TRBD2
abundance: few
CDR3aa: CATSDPSGRTDTQYF
CDR3nt: TGTGCCACCAGTGACCCTAGCGGGAGGACAGATACGCAGTATTTT

v_gene: TRBV5-1
j_gene: TRBJ2-7
d_gene: .
abundance: many
CDR3aa: CASSLVQREQYF
CDR3nt: TGCGCCAGCAGCTTGGTACAGCGCGAGCAGTACTTC

v_gene: TRBV5-1
j_gene: TRBJ1-1
d_gene: .
abundance: few
CDR3aa: CASSLTPDKPEAFF
CDR3nt: TGCGCCAGCAGCTTGACACCGGACAAGCCCGAAGCTTTCTTT

v_gene: TRBV27
j_gene: TRBJ2-4
d_gene: .
abundance: .
CDR3aa: CASSLRVPPYKQYF
CDR3nt: TGTGCCAGCAGTTTAAGGGTACCCCCCTACAAGCAGTACTTC

v_gene: TRBV20-1
j_gene: TRBJ2-5
d_gene: TRBD2
abundance: few
CDR3aa: CSARVPTSTQETQYF
CDR3nt: TGCAGTGCTAGAGTACCGACTAGCACCCAAGAGACCCAGTACTTC

v_gene: TRBV24-1
j_gene: TRBJ1-6
d_gene: .
abundance: .
CDR3aa: CATSDPQFSPLHF
CDR3nt: TGTGCCACCAGTGATCCCCAGTTCTCACCCCTCCACTTT

v_gene: TRBV4-1
j_gene: TRBJ2-7
d_gene: .
abundance: many
CDR3aa: CASSQDPAGRAYEQYF
CDR3nt: TGCGCCAGCAGCCAAGACCCGGCGGGGCGGGCATACGAGCAGTACTTC

v_gene: TRBV28
j_gene: TRBJ2-3
d_gene: .
abundance: few
CDR3aa: CASSLVSGAPTDTQYF
CDR3nt: TGTGCCAGCAGTTTAGTGTCTGGAGCGCCGACAGATACGCAGTATTTT

v_gene: TRBV20-1
j_gene: TRBJ1-4
d_gene: .
abundance: few
CDR3aa: CSAREDSGEKLFF
CDR3nt: TGCAGTGCTAGAGAGGACAGTGGCGAAAAACTGTTTTTT

v_gene: TRBV6-7
j_gene: TRBJ2-3
d_gene: .
abundance: many
CDR3aa: CASSYSSGGDTQYF
CDR3nt: TGTGCCAGCAGTTACTCGAGTGGGGGAGATACGCAGTATTTT

v_gene: TRBV7-2
j_gene: TRBJ2-1
d_gene: .
abundance: .
CDR3aa: CASSDPGAYEQFF
CDR3nt: TGTGCCAGCAGCGACCCGGGGGCGTATGAGCAGTTCTTC

v_gene: TRBV11-2
j_gene: TRBJ2-7
d_gene: .
abundance: .
CDR3aa: CASSLDKALSYEQYF
CDR3nt: TGTGCCAGCAGCTTAGATAAGGCCCTCTCCTACGAGCAGTACTTC

v_gene: TRBV4-1
j_gene: TRBJ1-5
d_gene: .
abundance: many
CDR3aa: CASSRGTGNQPQHF
CDR3nt: TGCGCCAGCAGCCGAGGAACAGGAAATCAGCCCCAGCATTTT

v_gene: TRBV11-2
j_gene: TRBJ1-4
d_gene: .
abundance: .
CDR3aa: CASSLGLSGEKLFF
CDR3nt: TGTGCCAGCAGCTTAGGGTTATCGGGTGAAAAACTGTTTTTT

v_gene: TRBV18
j_gene: TRBJ2-7
d_gene: .
abundance: few
CDR3aa: CASSPPGAGVPYEQYF
CDR3nt: TGTGCCAGCTCACCACCAGGAGCGGGTGTTCCCTACGAGCAGTACTTC

v_gene: TRBV5-1
j_gene: TRBJ2-7
d_gene: .
abundance: few
CDR3aa: CASSLTLQGRTYEQYF
CDR3nt: TGCGCCAGCAGCTTAACCCTACAGGGCCGAACCTACGAGCAGTACTTC

v_gene: TRBV5-1
j_gene: TRBJ2-5
d_gene: TRBD1
abundance: .
CDR3aa: CASSLLGTGRGETQYF
CDR3nt: TGCGCCAGCAGCCTTCTCGGGACAGGGAGGGGAGAGACCCAGTACTTC

v_gene: TRBV21-1
j_gene: TRBJ2-3
d_gene: .
abundance: .
CDR3aa: CASIDPTGTSGSHTDTQYF
CDR3nt: TGTGCCAGCATCGACCCCACCGGGACTAGCGGGAGCCACACAGATACGCAGTATTTT

v_gene: TRBV29-1
j_gene: TRBJ2-1
d_gene: .
abundance: many
CDR3aa: CSVQQDIYNEQFF
CDR3nt: TGCAGCGTCCAGCAGGACATATACAATGAGCAGTTCTTC

v_gene: TRBV10-2
j_gene: TRBJ1-2
d_gene: .
abundance: many
CDR3aa: CASSESTTSTGYTF
CDR3nt: TGCGCCAGCAGTGAGTCGACGACTTCGACTGGCTACACCTTC

v_gene: TRBV7-9
j_gene: TRBJ2-2
d_gene: .
abundance: .
CDR3aa: CASSFTGTNTGELFF
CDR3nt: TGTGCCAGCAGCTTTACAGGGACGAACACCGGGGAGCTGTTTTTT

v_gene: TRBV28
j_gene: TRBJ2-5
d_gene: TRBD1
abundance: many
CDR3aa: CASSSGQQETQYF
CDR3nt: TGTGCCAGCAGTTCGGGACAGCAAGAGACCCAGTACTTC

v_gene: TRBV6-1
j_gene: TRBJ1-6
d_gene: .
abundance: many
CDR3aa: CASSTTAKVGVNSPLHF
CDR3nt: TGTGCCAGCAGTACCACCGCTAAGGTGGGGGTTAATTCACCCCTCCACTTT

v_gene: TRBV5-1
j_gene: TRBJ1-2
d_gene: TRBD1
abundance: many
CDR3aa: CASSPGGSGYTF
CDR3nt: TGCGCCAGCAGCCCAGGGGGTAGTGGCTACACCTTC

v_gene: TRBV20-1
j_gene: TRBJ1-5
d_gene: TRBD1
abundance: once
CDR3aa: CSAYDRGGQPQHF
CDR3nt: TGCAGTGCGTATGACAGGGGAGGTCAGCCCCAGCATTTT

v_gene: TRBV6-5
j_gene: TRBJ2-3
d_gene: TRBD2
abundance: .
CDR3aa: CASLGAGANTDTQYF
CDR3nt: TGTGCCAGCCTTGGAGCGGGGGCCAACACAGATACGCAGTATTTT

v_gene: TRBV6-5
j_gene: TRBJ1-1
d_gene: .
abundance: .
CDR3aa: CASSYQGSAEAFF
CDR3nt: TGTGCCAGCAGTTACCAAGGATCTGCTGAAGCTTTCTTT

v_gene: TRBV20-1
j_gene: TRBJ2-7
d_gene: TRBD2
abundance: .
CDR3aa: CSARDDGRSSYNEQYF
CDR3nt: TGCAGTGCTAGAGATGACGGGAGGAGCTCCTACAATGAGCAGTACTTC

v_gene: TRBV28
j_gene: TRBJ2-7
d_gene: TRBD1
abundance: many
CDR3aa: CASSRTQGNLREQYF
CDR3nt: TGTGCCAGCAGCCGAACACAGGGGAACCTCCGCGAGCAGTACTTC

v_gene: TRBV20-1
j_gene: TRBJ2-7
d_gene: TRBD1
abundance: many
CDR3aa: CSGRGTGLSEQYF
CDR3nt: TGCAGTGGTAGGGGGACAGGCTTATCCGAGCAGTACTTC

v_gene: TRBV5-1
j_gene: TRBJ2-7
d_gene: .
abundance: once
CDR3aa: CASSWARSSYEQYF
CDR3nt: TGCGCCAGCAGCTGGGCCCGTTCCTCCTACGAGCAGTACTTC

v_gene: TRBV10-3
j_gene: TRBJ1-1
d_gene: TRBD1
abundance: few
CDR3aa: CAISGGDRSNTEAFF
CDR3nt: TGTGCCATCAGTGGAGGGGACAGGTCGAACACTGAAGCTTTCTTT

v_gene: TRBV4-1
j_gene: TRBJ1-2
d_gene: .
abundance: many
CDR3aa: CASSPSPPPVQYGYTF
CDR3nt: TGCGCCAGCAGCCCGTCCCCACCTCCGGTCCAGTATGGCTACACCTTC

v_gene: TRBV28
j_gene: TRBJ2-7
d_gene: .
abundance: .
CDR3aa: CASGFAGAYEQYF
CDR3nt: TGTGCCAGCGGCTTCGCAGGCGCCTACGAGCAGTACTTC

v_gene: TRBV10-3
j_gene: TRBJ2-2
d_gene: .
abundance: .
CDR3aa: CAISESSGRSNTGELFF
CDR3nt: TGTGCCATCAGTGAGTCGAGCGGCAGATCGAACACCGGGGAGCTGTTTTTT